The 30 T cell receptor beta chains in this list originate from one sample, sequenced in a study of Ad26.COV2.S vaccination and SARS-CoV-2 variants. Libraries were prepared by immunoSEQ multiplex PCR; TCRdb keeps only in-frame clonotypes and omits some of them. The table includes some 500,000 clones, roughly 89% detected once. Stated treatment: roughly 20 received Ad26.COV2.S at low or high dose, single or two shots; about 5 received placebo; per-sample allocation not given. The investigators took samples on day 63 after the first vaccine or placebo injection. The sequenced sample was peripheral blood, obtained in a trial of Ad26.COV2.S vaccine versus placebo. The receptors stem from a person aged 18-60 years who received the Ad26.COV2.S COVID-19 vaccine or a placebo.

This chain connects TRBV4-3 to TRBJ1-2; tentative D call: TRBD1 (6 bases). The CDR3 extends over 15 amino acids. V was trimmed by 2 bases and J by 5 bases, leaving 15 bases between them. Germline values: CDR1 LGHNA, CDR2 YSLEER. The CDR3 DNA sequence: TGCGCCAGCAGCCAATATAGGGGGATGGGGTATGGCTACACCTTC. Protein: CASSQYRGMGYGYTF.

V is TRBV11-2 and J is TRBJ2-7; either TRBD1 or TRBD2 may fit D (5 bases each). Germline V CDR1 and CDR2: SGHAT, FQNNGV. Trimming pared 2 bases from V and 2 bases from J, leaving 10 bases between. CDR3 size: 14 residues. The CDR3 loop reads CASSLSGTPYEQYF. Written as DNA, the CDR3 is TGTGCCAGCAGCTTATCCGGGACCCCCTACGAGCAGTACTTC.

The chain employs TRBV3-1 (or the pseudogene TRBV3-2) and TRBJ2-7, with D possibly TRBD2 on 5 matching bases. CDR1 and CDR2 (germline): LGHDT, YNNKEL (reference sequence). This CDR3 has 16 residues. V was clipped by 4 bases and J by 5 bases, with 21 bases between them. The CDR3 here is CASSPTEAEQFDEQYF. CDR3 bases: TGTGCCAGCAGCCCCACGGAGGCGGAACAGTTCGACGAGCAGTACTTC.

This chain connects TRBV6-5 to TRBJ1-2, with TRBD1 as a possible D gene (6 bases). The V end lost 6 bases, the J end lost 2 bases, and 13 bases lay between the germline ends. This CDR3 contains 14 residues. The germline V gene has CDR1 MNHEY and CDR2 SVGAGI. The DNA of the CDR3 is TGTGCCAGCAGGACAGGCCAGGGGAACTATGGCTACACCTTC. Its protein is CASRTGQGNYGYTF.

DNA for the CDR3: TGTGCCAGCTCACCCTTTCACTTAAGTCCGGGACAGGGGACCTCTAACTATGGCTACACCTTC. It specifies CASSPFHLSPGQGTSNYGYTF. The rearrangement joins TRBV18 to TRBJ1-2; TRBD1 aligns across 10 bases. CDR3 length: 21 residues. The V segment lost 3 bases and the J segment 0 bases; nucleotides outside the gene matches: 19. In germline, CDR1 is KGHSH, CDR2 LQKENI.

The chain uses TRBV4-1 and TRBJ2-7; 11 nucleotides align to TRBD2. J was trimmed by 0 bases and V by 1 base; bases with no gene match: 11. Germline V gene sequence: CDR1 MGHRA, CDR2 YSYEKL. The CDR3 sequence is 19 residues long. The CDR3 reads CASSQGPRSTSGTSYEQYV. The CDR3 bases are TGCGCCAGCAGCCAAGGCCCACGATCGACTAGCGGGACCTCCTACGAGCAGTACGTC.

The gene calls are TRBV4-1 and TRBJ1-5; the match to TRBD1 covers 10 bases. Germline trimming cut 3 bases from V and 4 bases from J; bases unmatched to any gene: 3. This CDR3 has 15 residues. CDR1 and CDR2 (germline): MGHRA, YSYEKL. The CDR3 bases are TGCGCCAGCAGCCAGGGACAGGGGCGGAATCAGCCCCAGCATTTT. This sequence encodes CASSQGQGRNQPQHF.

The chain is built from TRBV12-3 or TRBV12-4 and TRBJ1-2; TRBD1 might be the D (5 bases). The CDR3 is 13 amino acids. V lost 6 bases and J 6 bases, leaving 14 bases between the germline ends. The CDR3 DNA reads as TGTGCCAGCAGCCGCAGAACACAGGATGGCTACACCTTC. Its translation is CASSRRTQDGYTF.

The gene calls are TRBV7-2 and TRBJ1-2, with 7 bases that match TRBD1. V lost 5 bases, J lost 8 bases, and 11 bases stayed unmatched. The CDR3 is 14 amino acids. Looked up from germline, CDR1 is SGHTA and CDR2 is FQGNSA. CDR3 bases: TGTGCCAGCAGCGACCGACAGGGATCGGGCGGCTACACCTTC. Translating it yields CASSDRQGSGGYTF.

This rearrangement joins TRBV3-1 (or the pseudogene TRBV3-2) to TRBJ2-7, with D perhaps matching TRBD1 (6 bases). The germline V gene has CDR1 LGHDT and CDR2 YNNKEL (reference sequence). Deletions cut 2 bases from V and 6 bases from J, with 14 bases between. The CDR3 sequence is 14 residues long. The CDR3 DNA reads as TGTGCCAGCAGCCAATGGCAGGGGCTAGCCGAGCAGTACTTC. It codes for CASSQWQGLAEQYF.

The gene calls are TRBV7-2 and TRBJ2-1; 7 positions match TRBD1. Germline CDR1 SGHTA, CDR2 FQGNSA. J lost 1 base, V lost 0 bases, and 0 bases had no gene match. This CDR3 has 15 amino acids. In DNA form, the CDR3 reads TGTGCCAGCAGCTTAGCGGGACAGTCCTACAATGAGCAGTTCTTC. This sequence encodes CASSLAGQSYNEQFF. Filled out from reference TRBV7-2 and TRBJ2-1, the complete variable domain reads GAGVSQSPSNKVTEKGKDVELRCDPISGHTALYWYRQSLGQGLEFLIYFQGNSAPDKSGLPSDRFSAERTGGSVSTLTIQRTQQEDSAVYLCASSLAGQSYNEQFFGPGTRLTVL.

The V call is TRBV7-9, the J call TRBJ2-1, with a tentative D call TRBD2 (7 bases). The germline gives CDR1 SEHNR, CDR2 FQNEAQ (reference sequence). The germline V and J ends were trimmed by 2 bases and 1 base, with 9 bases remaining between them. The CDR3 consists of 15 residues. For the CDR3, the DNA is TGTGCCAGCAGCTTAAGGGGGGGTTCCTACAATGAGCAGTTCTTC. Protein: CASSLRGGSYNEQFF.

The chain recombines TRBV11-3 with TRBJ1-2, with a weak D call TRBD1 (5 bases). Per germline, CDR1 SGHNT and CDR2 YENEEA. This CDR3 has 13 amino acids. Trimming shortened V by 4 bases and J by 5 bases, and 11 bases separated the two germline ends. Written as DNA, the CDR3 is TGTGCCAGCAGCTACGGGACCGATTATGGCTACACCTTC. It codes for CASSYGTDYGYTF.

The chain has TRBV7-3 and TRBJ2-1; 7 positions match TRBD2. The V gene end was trimmed by 3 bases and the J gene end by 6 bases; junction bases not matched to a gene: 5. The V gene's germline CDR1 is SGHTA and CDR2 FQGTGA. This CDR3 region has 14 residues. The CDR3 loop reads CASSLGGSSNEQFF. The CDR3 DNA follows: TGTGCCAGCAGCTTGGGCGGGAGTTCCAATGAGCAGTTCTTC.

The genes are TRBV5-5 and TRBJ1-3; perhaps TRBD1 as D (5 bases). Trimming stripped 4 bases from V and 3 bases from J, with 14 bases between. The V gene's germline CDR1 is SGHKS and CDR2 YYEKEE (reference sequence). The CDR3 extends over 15 amino acids. The CDR3 sequence: CASSTVTGGGNTIYF. CDR3 DNA sequence: TGTGCCAGCAGCACCGTCACAGGTGGTGGAAACACCATATATTTT.

V is TRBV10-3 and J is TRBJ1-1; D is ambiguous. V was clipped by 6 bases and J by 4 bases, with 12 bases between them. The CDR3 covers 13 residues. Germline V CDR1 and CDR2: ENHRY, SYGVKD. This chain's CDR3 is CAIRAAVGTEAFF. CDR3 nucleotides: TGTGCCATCAGAGCCGCTGTGGGCACTGAAGCTTTCTTT.

The chain employs TRBV5-6 and TRBJ2-7; TRBD2 is a possible D gene (7 bases). Trimming took off 0 bases at V and 2 bases at J, with 18 bases between the two ends. In germline, CDR1 is SGHDT, CDR2 YYEEEE. CDR3 length: 17 amino acids. The chain's CDR3 is CASSLGTSTGGPYEQYF. In DNA, the CDR3 is TGTGCCAGCAGCTTGGGGACCTCTACCGGGGGGCCCTACGAGCAGTACTTC. Based on the CDR3 plus reference TRBV5-6 and TRBJ2-7, the full variable domain is DAGVTQSPTHLIKTRGQQVTLRCSPKSGHDTVSWYQQALGQGPQFIFQYYEEEERQRGNFPDRFSGHQFPNYSSELNVNALLLGDSALYLCASSLGTSTGGPYEQYFGPGTRLTVT.

A single count supports this clone. The rearrangement uses TRBV11-2 and TRBJ2-5, with no clear D. This CDR3 region has 13 residues. CDR1 SGHAT and CDR2 FQNNGV come from the germline V gene. Trimming removed 2 bases from V and 1 base from J, with 5 bases in between. DNA for the CDR3: TGTGCCAGCAGCTTACTAGGCCAAGAGACCCAGTACTTC. Its translation is CASSLLGQETQYF.

This clone was seen just once. The V gene is TRBV2, the J gene TRBJ1-5; D is possibly TRBD1 (5 bases). Trimming stripped 5 bases from V and 5 bases from J, with 13 bases between. Germline CDR1 is SNHLY and CDR2 is FYNNEI. This CDR3 spans 14 amino acids. In DNA form, the CDR3 reads TGTGCCAGCAGTAGAGGGACGTACGATCAGCCCCAGCATTTT. Translating it yields CASSRGTYDQPQHF.

DNA of the CDR3: TGCGCCAGCAGGTTCGGACAGGGGGGCTCCGGGGAGCTGTTTTTT. Protein product: CASRFGQGGSGELFF. This rearrangement joins TRBV5-1 to TRBJ2-2; 10 bases line up with TRBD1. With V trimmed by 5 bases and J by 6 bases, 7 bases remained unmatched. This CDR3 is 15 amino acids long. The germline gives CDR1 SGHRS, CDR2 YFSETQ.

The chain recombines TRBV7-8 with TRBJ2-5, with TRBD2 identical over 12 bases. V trimming: 3 bases; J trimming: 5 bases; junction bases outside the gene matches: 10. CDR1 and CDR2 (germline): SGHVS, FQNEAQ. The CDR3 sequence is 17 residues long. The CDR3 loop reads CASSFLAGGPERETQYF. The CDR3, as DNA: TGTGCCAGCAGCTTCCTAGCGGGGGGGCCTGAGCGCGAGACCCAGTACTTC.

This chain uses TRBV19 with TRBJ1-5; the D gene is possibly TRBD1 (5 bases). This CDR3 region has 15 residues. The V end lost 4 bases, the J end lost 7 bases, and 17 bases lay between the germline ends. CDR1 LNHDA and CDR2 SQIVND come from the germline V gene (reference sequence). CDR3 region: CASSSSAYRGQPQHF. As DNA, the CDR3 is TGTGCCAGTAGTAGCTCGGCATATCGGGGGCAGCCCCAGCATTTT.

This clone was seen a handful of times. J is TRBJ1-6 and V is TRBV6-5; the match to TRBD1 covers 8 bases. Germline lookup yields CDR1 MNHEY and CDR2 SVGAGI. This CDR3 is 12 amino acids long. CDR3 loop: CASGGAGSPLHF. CDR3 coding DNA: TGTGCGTCAGGGGGCGCTGGGTCACCCCTCCACTTT.

This clone was seen only once. DNA of the CDR3: TGTGCCAGCAGCTTATGGAGGGCAGGGGGAAATCAGCCCCAGCATTTT. Protein: CASSLWRAGGNQPQHF. The V and J genes are TRBV7-9 and TRBJ1-5, with 7 nucleotides matching TRBD1. The CDR3 runs 16 residues. Germline V gene sequence: CDR1 SEHNR, CDR2 FQNEAQ (reference sequence). The junction had 8 bases not matched to a gene; V was cut back by 2 bases and J by 4 bases.

The J gene is TRBJ2-7, the V gene TRBV25-1, with 8 bases identical to TRBD1. The CDR3 runs 13 residues. V lost 6 bases and J lost 4; bases outside the gene matches: 5. CDR1 is MGHDK, CDR2 SYGVNS, per germline. Here the CDR3 DNA reads TGTGCCAGCAGGGGACAGGCTGGTTACGAGCAGTACTTC. Translated, it gives CASRGQAGYEQYF.

The V gene is TRBV10-3, the J gene TRBJ2-1; 10 positions agree with TRBD2. The junction had 4 bases not matched to a gene; V was cut back by 4 bases and J by 10 bases. Per the germline V gene, CDR1 is ENHRY and CDR2 is SYGVKD. The CDR3 covers 13 residues. The CDR3 DNA reads as TGTGCCATCAGTGGGGGACTAGCGTGGGAGCAGTTCTTC. Translated: CAISGGLAWEQFF.

V usage is TRBV5-1 and J usage is TRBJ1-1, with a possible D match to TRBD1 (5 bases). The CDR3 is 14 amino acids. Between the trimmed V and J ends, which lost 4 bases and 3 bases, there was a span of 13 bases. Germline V lookup: CDR1 SGHRS, CDR2 YFSETQ. The CDR3 sequence is CASSGDAGYTEAFF. For the CDR3, the DNA is TGCGCCAGCAGCGGGGATGCAGGGTACACTGAAGCTTTCTTT.

The genes are TRBV6-6 and TRBJ1-3; D gene unclear. Germline assignment: CDR1 MNHNY and CDR2 SVGAGI (reference sequence). The CDR3 is 16 amino acids. V dropped 0 bases and J dropped 7 bases, with 16 bases sitting between them. CDR3: CASSYSKRSTRNTIYF. The CDR3 nucleotides read TGTGCCAGCAGTTACTCGAAACGTTCGACTAGGAACACCATATATTTT.

V usage is TRBV7-9 and J usage is TRBJ1-1; the D is unclear. Per the germline V gene, CDR1 is SEHNR and CDR2 is FQNEAQ (reference sequence). V gave up 1 base and J gave up 12 bases, with 6 bases separating them. The CDR3 consists of 10 residues. The CDR3 reads CASSLEGTFF. The CDR3 coding sequence is TGTGCCAGCAGCTTAGAGGGAACTTTCTTT. The full variable domain, completed using reference TRBV7-9 and TRBJ1-1, is DTGVSQNPRHKITKRGQNVTFRCDPISEHNRLYWYRQTLGQGPEFLTYFQNEAQLEKSRLLSDRFSAERPKGSFSTLEIQRTEQGDSAMYLCASSLEGTFFGQGTRLTVV.

The chain employs TRBV28 and TRBJ2-1, with TRBD1 matching 11 bases. Germline CDR1 and CDR2: MDHEN and SYDVKM. There are 16 residues in the CDR3. The junction had 9 bases not matched to a gene; V was cut back by 7 bases and J by 4 bases. CDR3 sequence: CASTPTGTGGYNEQFF. DNA for the CDR3: TGTGCCAGCACCCCGACCGGGACAGGGGGTTACAATGAGCAGTTCTTC.